A selection of T cell receptor beta chains follows, all from one sample in a study of CD8 T cells in Susac syndrome. One entry per CDR3 protein results from TCRdb running MiXCR on the immunoSEQ multiplex PCR reads. The data contain 71,000 or so distinct CDR3 sequences, roughly 93% of them seen just once; the ten biggest clones take up roughly 0.15%. The specimen was CD4+ T cells from PBMCs. These receptors all come from a human donor with Susac syndrome. Both conserved end residues are part of each CDR3. Fields, in order: clone size, D gene, V gene, J gene, CDR3 DNA, CDR3 protein. The D gene is left open where the match is weak. Size is stated for part of the rows, as once, few or many counts, or as a class when the clone is expanded.

abundance: NA; d_gene: NA; v_gene: TRBV28; j_gene: TRBJ1-5; CDR3nt: TGTGCCAGCAGCTGGGGGCAGCCCCAGCATTTT; CDR3aa: CASSWGQPQHF
abundance: NA; d_gene: TRBD1; v_gene: TRBV28; j_gene: TRBJ1-6; CDR3nt: TGTGCCAGCAGTCGGACAGGGAACTATAATTCACCCCTCCACTTT; CDR3aa: CASSRTGNYNSPLHF
abundance: NA; d_gene: NA; v_gene: TRBV7-9; j_gene: TRBJ1-1; CDR3nt: TGTGCCCCCCAACCTAATGGACGTCACAACACTGAAGCTTTCTTT; CDR3aa: CAPQPNGRHNTEAFF
abundance: NA; d_gene: TRBD1; v_gene: TRBV9; j_gene: TRBJ1-2; CDR3nt: TGTGCCAGCAGGAGGGGGCTGACGGATGACTACACCTTC; CDR3aa: CASRRGLTDDYTF
abundance: NA; d_gene: NA; v_gene: TRBV29-1; j_gene: TRBJ1-2; CDR3nt: TGCAGCGTTTCGGACAGACGTTACTATGGCTACACCTTC; CDR3aa: CSVSDRRYYGYTF
abundance: NA; d_gene: TRBD2; v_gene: TRBV3-1; j_gene: TRBJ2-4; CDR3nt: TGTGCCAGCAGCAAAAGGGAGTGGGGACTACAGTACTTC; CDR3aa: CASSKREWGLQYF
abundance: NA; d_gene: TRBD1; v_gene: TRBV28; j_gene: TRBJ1-3; CDR3nt: TGTGCCAGCAGGCGAACTCTGGGGGACAGGGGGGATGGAAACACCATATATTTT; CDR3aa: CASRRTLGDRGDGNTIYF
abundance: NA; d_gene: NA; v_gene: TRBV11-2; j_gene: TRBJ1-1; CDR3nt: TGTGCCAGCAGCTTACCGGGTACGGACACTGAAGCTTTCTTT; CDR3aa: CASSLPGTDTEAFF
abundance: NA; d_gene: NA; v_gene: TRBV5-1; j_gene: TRBJ2-5; CDR3nt: TGCGCCAGCAGCTTGGGAACAAACACAATGGGGCCATCAGAGACCCAGTACTTC; CDR3aa: CASSLGTNTMGPSETQYF
abundance: once; d_gene: NA; v_gene: TRBV25-1; j_gene: TRBJ1-4; CDR3nt: TGTGCCAGCACCCCCCGGATAAGGGGATATCAGGCAACTAATGAAAAACTGTTTTTT; CDR3aa: CASTPRIRGYQATNEKLFF
abundance: NA; d_gene: NA; v_gene: TRBV6-5; j_gene: TRBJ1-2; CDR3nt: TGTGCCAGCAGACTCAGGGGCAGGGTGAACTATGGCTACACCTTC; CDR3aa: CASRLRGRVNYGYTF
abundance: NA; d_gene: TRBD1; v_gene: TRBV28; j_gene: TRBJ2-7; CDR3nt: TGTGCCAGCAGCTCCTACCGGACAGGGTCCTACGAGCAGTACTTC; CDR3aa: CASSSYRTGSYEQYF
abundance: NA; d_gene: NA; v_gene: TRBV7-9; j_gene: TRBJ1-4; CDR3nt: TGTGCCAGCAGCTTTGCATTAAATGAAAAACTGTTTTTT; CDR3aa: CASSFALNEKLFF
abundance: once; d_gene: NA; v_gene: TRBV7-9; j_gene: TRBJ2-1; CDR3nt: TGTGCCAGCAGCTTACCCCGGCAGATTACCTACAATGAGCAGTTCTTC; CDR3aa: CASSLPRQITYNEQFF
abundance: NA; d_gene: NA; v_gene: TRBV19; j_gene: TRBJ2-5; CDR3nt: TGTGCCAAGACCGACAGAGAAGAGACCCAGTACTTC; CDR3aa: CAKTDREETQYF
abundance: NA; d_gene: NA; v_gene: TRBV25-1; j_gene: TRBJ1-1; CDR3nt: TGTGCCAGCAGTGAAATGGGCCACACTGAAGCTTTCTTT; CDR3aa: CASSEMGHTEAFF
abundance: NA; d_gene: TRBD2; v_gene: TRBV6-2/TRBV6-3; j_gene: TRBJ2-1; CDR3nt: TGTGCCAGCAGCTGGGGGGGATTCAATGAGCAGTTCTTC; CDR3aa: CASSWGGFNEQFF
abundance: NA; d_gene: NA; v_gene: TRBV28; j_gene: TRBJ1-1; CDR3nt: TGTGCCAGCAGTTCCGAGAAGACAGGACAGAACACTGAAGCTTTCTTT; CDR3aa: CASSSEKTGQNTEAFF
abundance: NA; d_gene: NA; v_gene: TRBV6-5; j_gene: TRBJ2-7; CDR3nt: TGTGCCGGCAGTTACGGACAGTACAATGAGCAGTACTTC; CDR3aa: CAGSYGQYNEQYF
abundance: NA; d_gene: TRBD2; v_gene: TRBV28; j_gene: TRBJ2-7; CDR3nt: TGTGCCAGCAGTTTCCCACTAGCGGTGGGCCCCGCTAACTCCTACGAGCAGTACTTC; CDR3aa: CASSFPLAVGPANSYEQYF
abundance: NA; d_gene: TRBD1; v_gene: TRBV3-1; j_gene: TRBJ2-7; CDR3nt: TGTGCCAGCAGCCCGCGAGGGACAGCCCATGTGCCTCAGATCAGATGGTACGAGCAGTACTTC; CDR3aa: CASSPRGTAHVPQIRWYEQYF
abundance: NA; d_gene: NA; v_gene: TRBV6-2/TRBV6-3; j_gene: TRBJ2-5; CDR3nt: TGTGCCAGCAGTTACCCACTTCGGACACAACAAGAGACCCAGTACTTC; CDR3aa: CASSYPLRTQQETQYF
abundance: NA; d_gene: TRBD1; v_gene: TRBV18; j_gene: TRBJ2-7; CDR3nt: TGTGCCAGCTCACGAAAGACAGGGGAAAGAGGCTACGAGCAGTACTTC; CDR3aa: CASSRKTGERGYEQYF
abundance: NA; d_gene: TRBD2; v_gene: TRBV28; j_gene: TRBJ2-6; CDR3nt: TGTGCCAGCAGTTTCTTACTAGCGGGGGCTATCTCTGGGGCCAACGTCCTGACTTTC; CDR3aa: CASSFLLAGAISGANVLTF
abundance: once; d_gene: NA; v_gene: TRBV7-3; j_gene: TRBJ1-2; CDR3nt: TGTGCCAGCAGCTCCCCTCAAACGACAGACTATGGCTACACCTTC; CDR3aa: CASSSPQTTDYGYTF
abundance: NA; d_gene: TRBD1; v_gene: TRBV6-6; j_gene: TRBJ1-2; CDR3nt: TGTGCCAGCAGTTACCTCCGGACAGGGTCGGATGGCTACACCTTC; CDR3aa: CASSYLRTGSDGYTF
abundance: once; d_gene: NA; v_gene: TRBV7-8; j_gene: TRBJ2-2; CDR3nt: TGTGCCAGCAGCCTGTGGGGAAACACCGGGGAGCTGTTTTTT; CDR3aa: CASSLWGNTGELFF
abundance: NA; d_gene: TRBD1; v_gene: TRBV28; j_gene: TRBJ1-1; CDR3nt: TGTGCCAGCAGCCGGGACAGGGGAAACACTGAAGCTTTCTTT; CDR3aa: CASSRDRGNTEAFF
abundance: NA; d_gene: TRBD2; v_gene: TRBV3-1; j_gene: TRBJ2-1; CDR3nt: TGTGCCAGCGCCACTAGCGCAAACAACAATGAGCAGTTCTTC; CDR3aa: CASATSANNNEQFF
abundance: NA; d_gene: TRBD2; v_gene: TRBV7-2; j_gene: TRBJ2-7; CDR3nt: TGTGCCAGCGGTTGGGGCGGGAGCCGATCCTACGAGCAGTACTTC; CDR3aa: CASGWGGSRSYEQYF
abundance: NA; d_gene: TRBD2; v_gene: TRBV7-8; j_gene: TRBJ2-3; CDR3nt: TGTGCCAGCATGCTACCGGGGGGGGATAGCACAGATACGCAGTATTTT; CDR3aa: CASMLPGGDSTDTQYF
abundance: once; d_gene: NA; v_gene: TRBV9; j_gene: TRBJ2-6; CDR3nt: TGTGCCAGCAGCGTAGATCCCCGGGCCAACGTCCTGACTTTC; CDR3aa: CASSVDPRANVLTF
abundance: NA; d_gene: TRBD1; v_gene: TRBV6-1; j_gene: TRBJ2-3; CDR3nt: TGTGCCAGCAGACAACAATTGGACAGGGCCGGGGATACGCAGTATTTT; CDR3aa: CASRQQLDRAGDTQYF
abundance: NA; d_gene: TRBD2; v_gene: TRBV19; j_gene: TRBJ2-2; CDR3nt: TGTGCCAGTAGTCTCCGACTAGCGGGGAGTGACACCGGGGAGCTGTTTTTT; CDR3aa: CASSLRLAGSDTGELFF
abundance: NA; d_gene: NA; v_gene: TRBV20-1; j_gene: TRBJ1-1; CDR3nt: TGCAGTGCTGGGGACACTGAAGCTTTCTTT; CDR3aa: CSAGDTEAFF
abundance: NA; d_gene: NA; v_gene: TRBV6-4; j_gene: TRBJ2-3; CDR3nt: TGTGCCAGCAGTGTTGACCTCAGGGGTACGCAGTATTTT; CDR3aa: CASSVDLRGTQYF
abundance: NA; d_gene: NA; v_gene: TRBV5-1; j_gene: TRBJ2-3; CDR3nt: TGCGCCAGCAGCTTTATGCCGGGCACAGATACGCAGTATTTT; CDR3aa: CASSFMPGTDTQYF
abundance: NA; d_gene: NA; v_gene: TRBV5-4; j_gene: TRBJ2-3; CDR3nt: TGTGCCAGCAGCTTGGTGGGGGCCTACACAGATACGCAGTATTTT; CDR3aa: CASSLVGAYTDTQYF
abundance: NA; d_gene: NA; v_gene: TRBV7-7; j_gene: TRBJ2-7; CDR3nt: TGTGCTAGCAGCTTAAGGGCAGGATCGCCCTACGAGCAGTACTTC; CDR3aa: CASSLRAGSPYEQYF
abundance: NA; d_gene: NA; v_gene: TRBV7-2; j_gene: TRBJ2-1; CDR3nt: TGTGCCAGCAGGATACAGGGAGGTCATGAGCAGTTCTTC; CDR3aa: CASRIQGGHEQFF
abundance: NA; d_gene: NA; v_gene: TRBV5-1; j_gene: TRBJ2-3; CDR3nt: TGCGCCAGCAGCTTGCTTCCTGCAGATACGCAGTATTTT; CDR3aa: CASSLLPADTQYF
abundance: NA; d_gene: NA; v_gene: TRBV6-2/TRBV6-3; j_gene: TRBJ1-4; CDR3nt: TGTGCCAGCACCCTGGGGAGGGCTGGAAAACTGTTTTTT; CDR3aa: CASTLGRAGKLFF
abundance: once; d_gene: NA; v_gene: TRBV7-3; j_gene: TRBJ1-6; CDR3nt: TGTGCCAGCAGCTTCCCCCCAGGCCCCCTCCACTTT; CDR3aa: CASSFPPGPLHF
abundance: NA; d_gene: NA; v_gene: TRBV20-1; j_gene: TRBJ1-5; CDR3nt: TGCAGTGCCAACTTCGGGGGTTTTAGGGAGCCCCAGCATTTT; CDR3aa: CSANFGGFREPQHF
abundance: once; d_gene: NA; v_gene: TRBV20-1; j_gene: TRBJ2-3; CDR3nt: TGCAGTGCTCTGATCACAGATACGCAGTATTTT; CDR3aa: CSALITDTQYF
abundance: NA; d_gene: NA; v_gene: TRBV6-5; j_gene: TRBJ2-5; CDR3nt: TGTGCCAGCAGCGTCACAGGACGCGAGACCCAGTACTTC; CDR3aa: CASSVTGRETQYF
abundance: NA; d_gene: TRBD1; v_gene: TRBV5-6; j_gene: TRBJ1-5; CDR3nt: TGTGCCAGCAGCTGGGACAGGGATCAGCCCCAGCATTTT; CDR3aa: CASSWDRDQPQHF
abundance: NA; d_gene: NA; v_gene: TRBV20-1; j_gene: TRBJ2-7; CDR3nt: TGCAGTGCTAGATTAGGAAGGGCCTCCTACGAGCAGTACTTC; CDR3aa: CSARLGRASYEQYF
abundance: once; d_gene: NA; v_gene: TRBV19; j_gene: TRBJ2-3; CDR3nt: TGTGCCAGTAGCCTAAGGACCAGCACAGATACGCAGTATTTT; CDR3aa: CASSLRTSTDTQYF
abundance: NA; d_gene: NA; v_gene: TRBV28; j_gene: TRBJ1-3; CDR3nt: TGTGCCAGCAGTTTGCCCGGGGAGTTTTCTGGAAACACCATATATTTT; CDR3aa: CASSLPGEFSGNTIYF
abundance: NA; d_gene: NA; v_gene: TRBV11-1; j_gene: TRBJ2-6; CDR3nt: TGTGCCAGCAGGCCCGGAGCCCACTCTGGGGCCAACGTCCTGACTTTC; CDR3aa: CASRPGAHSGANVLTF
abundance: NA; d_gene: NA; v_gene: TRBV19; j_gene: TRBJ2-2; CDR3nt: TGTGCCAGTAGACCCCGGTCGTTCCCCGGGGAGCTGTTTTTT; CDR3aa: CASRPRSFPGELFF
abundance: NA; d_gene: TRBD1; v_gene: TRBV12-3/TRBV12-4; j_gene: TRBJ1-1; CDR3nt: TGTGCCAGCAGCCCCGAACGACAGGGAACGGACACTGAAGCTTTCTTT; CDR3aa: CASSPERQGTDTEAFF
abundance: NA; d_gene: NA; v_gene: TRBV7-9; j_gene: TRBJ2-1; CDR3nt: TGTGCCAGCAGCTTAGTGGGGTACGAGCAGTTCTTC; CDR3aa: CASSLVGYEQFF
abundance: NA; d_gene: TRBD2; v_gene: TRBV20-1; j_gene: TRBJ2-7; CDR3nt: TGCAGTGCTAATGCCCCACGCGGGGGTGATGAGCAGTACTTC; CDR3aa: CSANAPRGGDEQYF
abundance: once; d_gene: NA; v_gene: TRBV28; j_gene: TRBJ1-4; CDR3nt: TGTGCCAGCAGTTTATGGCGGGGGAATGAAAAACTGTTTTTT; CDR3aa: CASSLWRGNEKLFF
abundance: NA; d_gene: TRBD1; v_gene: TRBV28; j_gene: TRBJ1-2; CDR3nt: TGTGCCAGCAGGGGGGGATGGTCACAGGGGTCTTTTAACTATGGCTACACCTTC; CDR3aa: CASRGGWSQGSFNYGYTF